The present T cell receptor beta chain was sequenced within a study of blood T cell repertoires in COVID-19. At the level of the study: Donors in the United States, Italy and Spain gave samples during acute or convalescent COVID-19. In each case, the material was cDNA or gDNA derived from T cells, B-cell-depleted T cells, or PBMCs.

Under the authors' procedure: Estimated nucleated cell counts came from reference gene primer amplification. The assay was immunoSEQ multiplex PCR, and TCRdb's table has in-frame clones only and misses some. V, J and clone size are taken as reported in that table, and D and trimming were inferred from the DNA itself. The sample lists tens of thousands of clones, 85% seen once, with 4% to 5.5% in the top ten. Germline V gene data show CDR1 as SNHLY and CDR2 as FYNNEI. CDR3 length: 12 amino acids. V gave up 6 bases and J gave up 4 bases, with 7 bases separating them. Source material: peripheral blood. The chain carries TRBV2 and TRBJ2-1, with a possible D match to TRBD1 (5 bases). The sequence was collected from a man aged 80 or over with acute or convalescent COVID-19. In DNA, the CDR3 is TGTGCCAGCAGGACAGAATACAATGAGCAGTTCTTC. It is translated as CASRTEYNEQFF.